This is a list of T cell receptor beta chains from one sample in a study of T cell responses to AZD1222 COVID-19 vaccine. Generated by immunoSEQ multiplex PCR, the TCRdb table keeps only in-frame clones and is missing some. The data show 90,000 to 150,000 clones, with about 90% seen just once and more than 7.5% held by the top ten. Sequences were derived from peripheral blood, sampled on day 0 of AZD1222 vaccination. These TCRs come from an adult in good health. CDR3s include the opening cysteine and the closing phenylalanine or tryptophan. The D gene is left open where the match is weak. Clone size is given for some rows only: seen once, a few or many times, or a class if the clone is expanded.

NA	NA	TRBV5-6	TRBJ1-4	CASSRGPRNEKLFF	TGTGCCAGCAGCCGGGGACCGAGAAATGAAAAACTGTTTTTT
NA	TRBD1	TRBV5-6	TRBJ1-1	CASSSLDRRAFF	TGTGCCAGCAGCTCGCTGGACAGGCGGGCTTTCTTT
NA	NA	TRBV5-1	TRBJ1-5	CASSQDGSNQPQHF	TGCGCCAGCAGCCAAGACGGTAGCAATCAGCCCCAGCATTTT
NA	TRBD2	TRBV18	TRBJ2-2	CASSPGLSNTGELFF	TGTGCCAGCTCACCGGGACTATCGAACACCGGGGAGCTGTTTTTT
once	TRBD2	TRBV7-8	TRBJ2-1	CASSSTSPMGEQFF	TGTGCCAGCAGCTCGACTAGCCCCATGGGTGAGCAGTTCTTC
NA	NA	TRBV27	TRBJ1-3	CATCLRESDNSGNTIYF	TGTGCCACATGCCTAAGGGAGTCGGACAACTCTGGAAACACCATATATTTT
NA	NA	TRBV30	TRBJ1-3	CAWSLYGNTIYF	TGTGCCTGGAGTCTTTATGGAAACACCATATATTTT
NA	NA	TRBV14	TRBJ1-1	CASSQDIRGTEAFF	TGTGCCAGCAGCCAAGATATCAGGGGCACTGAAGCTTTCTTT
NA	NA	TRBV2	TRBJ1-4	CASSEDRDEKLFF	TGTGCCAGCAGTGAAGACCGGGATGAAAAACTGTTTTTT
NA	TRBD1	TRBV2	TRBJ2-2	CASRGTGGASGELFF	TGTGCCAGCAGGGGTACAGGGGGCGCATCCGGGGAGCTGTTTTTT
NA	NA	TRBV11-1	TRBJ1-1	CASSLQENTEAFF	TGTGCCAGCAGCTTACAGGAGAACACTGAAGCTTTCTTT
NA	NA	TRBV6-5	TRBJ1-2	CASSSPGLGYGYTF	TGTGCCAGCAGTTCGCCAGGGCTGGGCTATGGCTACACCTTC
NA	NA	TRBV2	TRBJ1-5	CASSPGEGSGQPQHF	TGTGCCAGCAGCCCGGGGGAGGGGTCAGGTCAGCCCCAGCATTTT
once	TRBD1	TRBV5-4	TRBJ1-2	CASRLQGTYRGYTF	TGTGCCAGCAGACTACAGGGGACCTATCGGGGCTACACCTTC
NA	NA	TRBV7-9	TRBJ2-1	CASSLMRSAYNEQFF	TGTGCCAGCAGCTTAATGCGGTCCGCCTACAATGAGCAGTTCTTC
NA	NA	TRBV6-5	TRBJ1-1	CASTGTPNTEAFF	TGTGCCAGCACCGGGACACCGAACACTGAAGCTTTCTTT
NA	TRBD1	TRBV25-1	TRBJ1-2	CASSDPTRQGYGYTF	TGTGCCAGCAGTGATCCTACCCGACAGGGGTATGGCTACACCTTC
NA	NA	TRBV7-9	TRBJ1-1	CASSLYGGNTEAFF	TGTGCCAGCAGCTTATACGGCGGGAACACTGAAGCTTTCTTT
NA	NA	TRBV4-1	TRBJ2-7	CASSQRWPRSYEQYF	TGCGCCAGCAGCCAAAGGTGGCCAAGGAGCTACGAGCAGTACTTC
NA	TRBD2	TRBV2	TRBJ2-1	CASTRSSGGYNEQFF	TGTGCCAGCACCCGTAGTAGCGGGGGATACAATGAGCAGTTCTTC
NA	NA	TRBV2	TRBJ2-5	CASTLEARAETQYF	TGTGCCAGCACCCTCGAGGCCAGGGCGGAGACCCAGTACTTC
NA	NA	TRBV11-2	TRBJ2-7	CASSLWSDTYEQYF	TGTGCCAGCAGCTTATGGAGCGATACCTACGAGCAGTACTTC
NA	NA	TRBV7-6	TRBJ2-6	CASSLAPGASAGANVLTF	TGTGCCAGCAGCTTAGCGCCAGGGGCGTCGGCTGGGGCCAACGTCCTGACTTTC
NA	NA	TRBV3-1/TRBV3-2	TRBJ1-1	CASSHTKNTEAFF	TGTGCCAGCAGCCACACTAAGAACACTGAAGCTTTCTTT
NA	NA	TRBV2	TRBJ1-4	CASRGRIEKLFF	TGTGCCAGCAGGGGAAGGATTGAAAAACTGTTTTTT
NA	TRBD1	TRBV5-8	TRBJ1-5	CASSYHRGGNQPQHF	TGTGCCAGCAGTTATCACAGGGGAGGCAATCAGCCCCAGCATTTT